This T cell receptor beta chain was found in a study of cytomegalovirus exposure and HLA in healthy donors. The CDR3 extends over 11 amino acids. V was pared by 4 bases and J by 4 bases, with 4 bases between. Germline CDR1 is SNHLY and CDR2 is FYNNEI. Separate from the approximately 650-subject first cohort, the approximately 120-subject validation cohort was the one that the donors belonged to. This clone was counted between two and nine times. Some clones are missing from TCRdb's copy, which holds only in-frame ones; the method was immunoSEQ multiplex PCR. The data contain roughly 300,000 clones, around 86% of them singletons.

What was sequenced was PBMCs. The origin of this receptor is a woman younger than 35 in good health and CMV-seronegative. V and J are TRBV2 and TRBJ1-2, with D hard to call. The CDR3 loop reads CASSALYGYTF. DNA for the CDR3: TGTGCCAGCAGTGCCCTCTATGGCTACACCTTC.